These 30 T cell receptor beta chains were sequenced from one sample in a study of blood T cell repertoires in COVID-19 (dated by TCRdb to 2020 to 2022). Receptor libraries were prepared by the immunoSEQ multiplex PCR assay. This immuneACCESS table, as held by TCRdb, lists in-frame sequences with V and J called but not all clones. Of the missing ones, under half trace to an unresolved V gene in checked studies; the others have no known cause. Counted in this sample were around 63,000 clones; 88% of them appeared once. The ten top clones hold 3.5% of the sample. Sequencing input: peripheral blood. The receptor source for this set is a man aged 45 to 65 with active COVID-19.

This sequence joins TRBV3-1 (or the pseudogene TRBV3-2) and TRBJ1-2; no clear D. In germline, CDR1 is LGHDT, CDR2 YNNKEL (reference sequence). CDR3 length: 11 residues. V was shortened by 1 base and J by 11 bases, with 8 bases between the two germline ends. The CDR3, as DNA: TGTGCCAGCAGCCAAGGTGATCGGTACACCTTC. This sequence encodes CASSQGDRYTF.

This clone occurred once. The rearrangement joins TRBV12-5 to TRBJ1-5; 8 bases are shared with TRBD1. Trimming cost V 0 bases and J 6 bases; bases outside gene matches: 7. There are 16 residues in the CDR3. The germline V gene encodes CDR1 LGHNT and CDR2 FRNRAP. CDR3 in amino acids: CASGLVRSGGSQPQHF. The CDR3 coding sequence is TGTGCTAGTGGTTTGGTACGCTCAGGGGGCAGTCAGCCCCAGCATTTT.

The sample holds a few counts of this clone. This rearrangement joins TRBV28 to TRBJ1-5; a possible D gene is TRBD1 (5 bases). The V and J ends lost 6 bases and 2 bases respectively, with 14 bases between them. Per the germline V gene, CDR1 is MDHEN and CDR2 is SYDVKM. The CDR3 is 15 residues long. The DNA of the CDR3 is TGTGCCAGCAGCTATAGGGGCAGGGGCAATCAGCCCCAGCATTTT. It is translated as CASSYRGRGNQPQHF.

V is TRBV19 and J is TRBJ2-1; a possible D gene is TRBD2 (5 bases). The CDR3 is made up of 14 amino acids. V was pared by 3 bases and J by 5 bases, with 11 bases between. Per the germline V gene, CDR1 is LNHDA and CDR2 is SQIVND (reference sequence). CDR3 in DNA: TGTGCCAGTAGTATGATAGCGTCCCACAATGAGCAGTTCTTC. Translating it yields CASSMIASHNEQFF.

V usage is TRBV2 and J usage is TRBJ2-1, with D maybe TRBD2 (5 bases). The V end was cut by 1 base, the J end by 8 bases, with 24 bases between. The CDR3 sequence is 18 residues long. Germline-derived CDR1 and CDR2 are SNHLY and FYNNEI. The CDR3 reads CASSEEVRWRSGSDEQFF. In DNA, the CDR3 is TGTGCCAGCAGTGAAGAAGTCCGTTGGCGCTCGGGAAGCGATGAGCAGTTCTTC.

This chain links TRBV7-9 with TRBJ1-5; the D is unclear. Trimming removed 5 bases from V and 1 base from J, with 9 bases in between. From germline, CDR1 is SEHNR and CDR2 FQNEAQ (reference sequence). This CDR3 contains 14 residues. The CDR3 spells CASSPGGSNQPQHF. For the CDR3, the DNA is TGTGCCAGCAGCCCGGGAGGAAGCAATCAGCCCCAGCATTTT. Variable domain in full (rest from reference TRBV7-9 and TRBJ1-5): DTGVSQNPRHKITKRGQNVTFRCDPISEHNRLYWYRQTLGQGPEFLTYFQNEAQLEKSRLLSDRFSAERPKGSFSTLEIQRTEQGDSAMYLCASSPGGSNQPQHFGDGTRLSIL.

The DNA for the CDR3 is TGTGCCAGCCTATTTGGGACTGGGGGAGAGACCCAGTACTTC. It encodes CASLFGTGGETQYF. The J gene is TRBJ2-5, the V gene TRBV6-5; a possible D gene is TRBD2 (6 bases). The CDR3 runs to 14 residues. Germline CDR1 and CDR2: MNHEY and SVGAGI. The V end was cut by 8 bases, the J end by 4 bases, with 17 bases between.

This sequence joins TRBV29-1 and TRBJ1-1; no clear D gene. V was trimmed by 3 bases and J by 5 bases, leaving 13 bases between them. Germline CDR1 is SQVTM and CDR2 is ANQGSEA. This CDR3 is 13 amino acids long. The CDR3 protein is CSVDEGGRTEAFF. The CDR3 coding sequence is TGCAGCGTTGATGAGGGAGGGCGAACTGAAGCTTTCTTT. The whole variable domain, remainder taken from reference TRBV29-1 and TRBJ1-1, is SAVISQKPSRDICQRGTSLTIQCQVDSQVTMMFWYRQQPGQSLTLIATANQGSEATYESGFVIDKFPISRPNLTFSTLTVSNMSPEDSSIYLCSVDEGGRTEAFFGQGTRLTVV.

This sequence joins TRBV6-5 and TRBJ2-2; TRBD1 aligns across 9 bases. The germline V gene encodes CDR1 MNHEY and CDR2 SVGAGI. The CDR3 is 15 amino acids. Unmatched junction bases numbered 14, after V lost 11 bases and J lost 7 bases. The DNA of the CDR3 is TGTGCCGGGCTATCGACCGGGACAGGGTTCGGGGAGCTGTTTTTT. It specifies CAGLSTGTGFGELFF.

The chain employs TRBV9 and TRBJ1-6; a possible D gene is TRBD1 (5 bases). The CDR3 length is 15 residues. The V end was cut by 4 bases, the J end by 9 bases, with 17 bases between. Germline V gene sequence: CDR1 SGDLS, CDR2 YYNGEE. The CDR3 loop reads CASSLAGGNGSPLHF. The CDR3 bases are TGTGCCAGCAGCCTAGCGGGGGGTAATGGTTCACCCCTCCACTTT.

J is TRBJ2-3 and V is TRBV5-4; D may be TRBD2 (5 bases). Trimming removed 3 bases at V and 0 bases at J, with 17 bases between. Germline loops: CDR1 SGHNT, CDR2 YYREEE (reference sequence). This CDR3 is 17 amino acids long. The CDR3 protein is CASSWLTSSLSTDTQYF. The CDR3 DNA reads TGTGCCAGCAGCTGGCTTACTAGTTCTCTTAGCACAGATACGCAGTATTTT.

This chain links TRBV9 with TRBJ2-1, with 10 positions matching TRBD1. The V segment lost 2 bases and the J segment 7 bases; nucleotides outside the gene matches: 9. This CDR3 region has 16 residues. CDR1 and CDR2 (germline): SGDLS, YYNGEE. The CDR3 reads CASSVGRTGGFNEQFF. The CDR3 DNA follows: TGTGCCAGCAGCGTTGGTCGGACAGGGGGGTTTAATGAGCAGTTCTTC.

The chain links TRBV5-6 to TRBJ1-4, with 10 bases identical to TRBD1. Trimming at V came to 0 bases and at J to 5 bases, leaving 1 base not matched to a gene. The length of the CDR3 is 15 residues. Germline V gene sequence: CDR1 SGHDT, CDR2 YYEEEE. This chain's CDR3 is CASSLVGQGNEKLFF. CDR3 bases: TGTGCCAGCAGCTTGGTGGGACAGGGGAATGAAAAACTGTTTTTT.

CDR3 sequence: CASSRGTYTDTQYF. Written as DNA, the CDR3 is TGTGCCAGCAGCCGAGGAACCTACACAGATACGCAGTATTTT. This chain joins TRBV7-6 and TRBJ2-3; D not certain. Trimming took 5 bases from V and 2 from J, leaving 11 bases between them. Germline V gene lookup returns CDR1 SGHVS and CDR2 FNYEAQ. The CDR3 has 14 residues.

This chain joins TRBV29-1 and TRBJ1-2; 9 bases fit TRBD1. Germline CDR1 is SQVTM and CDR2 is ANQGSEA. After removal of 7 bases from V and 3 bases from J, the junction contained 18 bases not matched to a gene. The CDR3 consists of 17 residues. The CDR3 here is CSARRFLDRGYDYGYTF. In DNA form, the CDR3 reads TGCAGCGCCCGCCGATTCCTCGACAGGGGGTACGACTATGGCTACACCTTC.

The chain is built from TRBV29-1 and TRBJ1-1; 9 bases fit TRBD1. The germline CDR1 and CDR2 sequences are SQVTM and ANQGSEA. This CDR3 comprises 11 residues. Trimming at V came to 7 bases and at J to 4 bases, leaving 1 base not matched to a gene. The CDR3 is CSADRGTEAFF. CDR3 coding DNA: TGCAGCGCGGACAGGGGCACTGAAGCTTTCTTT.

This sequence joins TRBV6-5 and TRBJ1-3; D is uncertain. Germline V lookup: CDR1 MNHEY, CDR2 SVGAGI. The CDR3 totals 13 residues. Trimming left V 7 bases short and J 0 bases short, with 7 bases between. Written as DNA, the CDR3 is TGTGCCAGCATAGAGAGCTCTGGAAACACCATATATTTT. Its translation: CASIESSGNTIYF.

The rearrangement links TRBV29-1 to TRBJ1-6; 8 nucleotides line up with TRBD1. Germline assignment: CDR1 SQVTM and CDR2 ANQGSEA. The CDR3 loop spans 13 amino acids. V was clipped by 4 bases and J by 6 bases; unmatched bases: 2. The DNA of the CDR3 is TGCAGCGTTGCACAGGGGGGTAATTCACCCCTCCACTTT. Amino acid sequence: CSVAQGGNSPLHF.

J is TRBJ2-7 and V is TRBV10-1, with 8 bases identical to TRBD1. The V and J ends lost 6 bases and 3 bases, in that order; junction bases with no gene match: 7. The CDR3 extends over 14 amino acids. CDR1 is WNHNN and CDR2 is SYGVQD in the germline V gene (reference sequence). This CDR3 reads CASSPGGQGYEQYF. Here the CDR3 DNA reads TGCGCCAGCAGCCCCGGCGGACAGGGCTACGAGCAGTACTTC.

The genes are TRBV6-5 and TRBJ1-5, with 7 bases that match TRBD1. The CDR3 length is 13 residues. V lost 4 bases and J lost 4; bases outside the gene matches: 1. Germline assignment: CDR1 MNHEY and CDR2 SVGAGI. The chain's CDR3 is CASSFRGNQPQHF. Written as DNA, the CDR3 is TGTGCCAGCAGTTTCAGGGGGAATCAGCCCCAGCATTTT.

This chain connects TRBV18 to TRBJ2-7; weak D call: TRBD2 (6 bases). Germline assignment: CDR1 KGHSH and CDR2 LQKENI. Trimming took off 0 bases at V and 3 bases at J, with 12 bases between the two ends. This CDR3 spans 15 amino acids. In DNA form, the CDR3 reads TGTGCCAGCTCACCACCGGGACGGGGAGGCTACGAGCAGTACTTC. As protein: CASSPPGRGGYEQYF.

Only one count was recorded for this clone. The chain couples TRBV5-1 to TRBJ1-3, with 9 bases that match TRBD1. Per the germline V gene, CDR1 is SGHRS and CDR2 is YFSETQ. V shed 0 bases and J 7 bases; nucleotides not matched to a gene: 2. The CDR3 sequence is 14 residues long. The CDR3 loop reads CASSLADRGNTIYF. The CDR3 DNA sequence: TGCGCCAGCAGCTTGGCCGACAGGGGGAACACCATATATTTT.

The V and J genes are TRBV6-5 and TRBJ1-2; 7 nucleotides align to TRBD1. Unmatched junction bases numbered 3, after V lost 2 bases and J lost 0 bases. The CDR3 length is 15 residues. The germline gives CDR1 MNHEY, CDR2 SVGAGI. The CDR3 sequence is CASSYGGTANYGYTF. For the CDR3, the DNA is TGTGCCAGCAGTTACGGAGGGACAGCTAACTATGGCTACACCTTC.

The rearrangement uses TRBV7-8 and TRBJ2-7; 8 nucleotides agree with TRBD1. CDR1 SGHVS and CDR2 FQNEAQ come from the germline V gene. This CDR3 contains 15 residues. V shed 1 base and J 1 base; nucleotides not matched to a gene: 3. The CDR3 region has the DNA TGTGCCAGCAGCTTAGTGGACAGGGAGTCCTACGAGCAGTACTTC. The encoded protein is CASSLVDRESYEQYF. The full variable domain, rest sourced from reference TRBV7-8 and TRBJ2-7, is GAGVSQSPRYKVAKRGQDVALRCDPISGHVSLFWYQQALGQGPEFLTYFQNEAQLDKSGLPSDRFFAERPEGSVSTLKIQRTQQEDSAVYLCASSLVDRESYEQYFGPGTRLTVT.

This CDR3 reads CASSRGQSTDTQYF. In DNA, the CDR3 is TGTGCCAGCAGCCGGGGACAGTCCACAGATACGCAGTATTTT. V usage is TRBV7-9 and J usage is TRBJ2-3, with 7 bases that match TRBD1. V gave up 5 bases and J gave up 2 bases; unmatched junction bases: 4. This CDR3 is built from 14 residues. Germline loops: CDR1 SEHNR, CDR2 FQNEAQ (reference sequence).

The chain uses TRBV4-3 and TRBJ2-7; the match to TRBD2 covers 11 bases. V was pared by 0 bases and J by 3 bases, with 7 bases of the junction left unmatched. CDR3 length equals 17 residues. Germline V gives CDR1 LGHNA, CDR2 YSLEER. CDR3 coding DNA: TGCGCCAGCAGCCAAGAGGTAGTAGCGGGGGGGAACTACGAGCAGTACTTC. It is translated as CASSQEVVAGGNYEQYF.

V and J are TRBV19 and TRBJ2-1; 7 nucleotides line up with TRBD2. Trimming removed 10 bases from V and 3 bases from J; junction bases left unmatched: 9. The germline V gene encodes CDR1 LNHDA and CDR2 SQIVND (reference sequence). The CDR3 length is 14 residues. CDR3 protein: CATNRGDLYNEQFF. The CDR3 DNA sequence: TGTGCCACTAACCGGGGGGATCTCTACAATGAGCAGTTCTTC.

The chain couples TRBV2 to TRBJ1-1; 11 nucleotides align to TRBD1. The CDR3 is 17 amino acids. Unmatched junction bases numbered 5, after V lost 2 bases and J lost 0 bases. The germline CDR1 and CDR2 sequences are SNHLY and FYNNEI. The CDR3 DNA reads TGTGCCAGCAGTGAACCGGACAGGGGGCTCGTGAACACTGAAGCTTTCTTT. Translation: CASSEPDRGLVNTEAFF.

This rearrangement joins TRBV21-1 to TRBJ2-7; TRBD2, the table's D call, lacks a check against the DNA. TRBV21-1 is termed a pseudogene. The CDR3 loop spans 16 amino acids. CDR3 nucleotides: TGTGCCAGCAGACACCCCACTAGCGGGGAAGCCTACGAGCAGTACTTC. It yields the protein CASRHPTSGEAYEQYF.

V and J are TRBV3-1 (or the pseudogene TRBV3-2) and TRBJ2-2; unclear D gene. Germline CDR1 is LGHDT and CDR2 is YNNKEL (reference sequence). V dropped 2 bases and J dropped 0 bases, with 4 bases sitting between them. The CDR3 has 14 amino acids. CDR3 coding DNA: TGTGCCAGCAGCCAAAGAGCGAACACCGGGGAGCTGTTTTTT. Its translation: CASSQRANTGELFF.